This T cell receptor beta chain comes out of a study of blood T cell repertoires in COVID-19. About the study: Donors in the United States, Italy and Spain gave samples during acute or convalescent COVID-19. T cells, B-cell-depleted T cells, or PBMCs provided the cDNA or gDNA that served as material.

The CDR3 extends over 13 amino acids. Germline CDR1 and CDR2: LNHDA and SQIVND (reference sequence). J gave up 3 bases and V 6 bases, and 3 bases lay outside the gene matches. How the authors handled the data: For nucleated cells, counts were estimated from reference gene primer amplification. The repertoire was sequenced with immunoSEQ multiplex PCR; TCRdb's copy has only in-frame clones and lacks some. The V and J calls and clone size come from that table; D and trimming were worked out from the DNA. Among more than 95,000 clones, around 80% were seen once, and the ten largest hold roughly 4.1%. The sequenced sample consisted of peripheral blood. V gene TRBV19 combines with J gene TRBJ2-3, with TRBD1 identical over 7 bases. This clonotype was sampled from a man between 60 and 75 years old with acute or convalescent COVID-19. DNA of the CDR3: TGTGCCAGTAGGCAACAGGGGACAGATACGCAGTATTTT. This codes for CASRQQGTDTQYF.